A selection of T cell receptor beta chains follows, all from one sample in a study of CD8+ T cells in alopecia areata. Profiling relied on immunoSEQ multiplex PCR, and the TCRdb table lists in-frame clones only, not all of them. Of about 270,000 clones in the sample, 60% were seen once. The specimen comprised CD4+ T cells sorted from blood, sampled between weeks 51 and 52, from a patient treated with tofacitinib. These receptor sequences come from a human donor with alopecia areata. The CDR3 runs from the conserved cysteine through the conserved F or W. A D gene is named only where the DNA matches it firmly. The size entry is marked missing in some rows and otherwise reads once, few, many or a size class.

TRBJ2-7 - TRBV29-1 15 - TGCAGCGTTGAAGATTGGTCCGGTGAGCAGTACGAGCAGTACTTC CSVEDWSGEQYEQYF
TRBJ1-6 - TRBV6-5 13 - TGTGCCAGCATGGGGTCTGGGAATTCACCCCTCCACTTT CASMGSGNSPLHF
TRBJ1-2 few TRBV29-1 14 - TGCAGCGCCAGGACAGCTCTCTCCAACTATGGCTACACCTTC CSARTALSNYGYTF
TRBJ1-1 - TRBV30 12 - TGTGCCTGGAGCAGACAGAACACTGAAGCTTTCTTT CAWSRQNTEAFF
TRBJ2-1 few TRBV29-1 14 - TGCAGCGCCGACTCGGGTGTACTCTACAATGAGCAGTTCTTC CSADSGVLYNEQFF
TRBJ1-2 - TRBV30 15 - TGTGCCTGGAGTGTACGGGTCGACGGCTCTAGGGGCTACACCTTC CAWSVRVDGSRGYTF
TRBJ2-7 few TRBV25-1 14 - TGTGCCAGCAGTCCCCGGCGTACGTCCTACGAGCAGTACTTC CASSPRRTSYEQYF
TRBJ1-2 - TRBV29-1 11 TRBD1 TGCAGCGTTACTAGGGGGCATGGCTACACCTTC CSVTRGHGYTF
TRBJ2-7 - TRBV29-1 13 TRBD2 TGCAGCGCTAAACGGGGGGGCTGGTACGAGCAGTACTTC CSAKRGGWYEQYF
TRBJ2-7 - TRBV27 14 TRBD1 TGTGCCAGCAGCCAGAGACAGGGGAAGGACGAGCAGTACTTC CASSQRQGKDEQYF
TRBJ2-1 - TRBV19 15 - TGTGCCAGCAGGGTGGGGGTTAGCTCCTACAATGAGCAGTTCTTC CASRVGVSSYNEQFF
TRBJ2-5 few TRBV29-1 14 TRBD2 TGCAGCGTTGCCCAGGGACTAGCGGTGGGGACCCAGTACTTC CSVAQGLAVGTQYF
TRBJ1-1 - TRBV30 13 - TGTGCCTGGGAACTGGAGGGTAACACTGAAGCTTTCTTT CAWELEGNTEAFF
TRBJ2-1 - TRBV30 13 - TGTGCCTGGAGTCGAGATGTCTACAATGAGCAGTTCTTC CAWSRDVYNEQFF
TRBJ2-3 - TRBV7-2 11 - TGTGCCAGCAGCTCTAGGGATACGCAGTATTTT CASSSRDTQYF
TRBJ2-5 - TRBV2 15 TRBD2 TGTGCCAGCAGCGCGGGCCCGGGAGGGGGAGAGACCCAGTACTTC CASSAGPGGGETQYF
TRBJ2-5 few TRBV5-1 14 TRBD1 TGCGCCAGCAGCATGGGACAGTCGGCGGAGACCCAGTACTTC CASSMGQSAETQYF
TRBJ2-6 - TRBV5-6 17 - TGTGCCAGCCGCTCCGAGATACAGGGCGCCGGGGCCAACGTCCTGACTTTC CASRSEIQGAGANVLTF
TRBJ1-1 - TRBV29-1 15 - TGCAGCGTCGCCGAGTATAGGGTAATGAACACTGAAGCTTTCTTT CSVAEYRVMNTEAFF
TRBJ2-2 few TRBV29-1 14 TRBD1 TGCAGCGTTGCCCCGGGACAGGGTTCCGGGGAGCTGTTTTTT CSVAPGQGSGELFF
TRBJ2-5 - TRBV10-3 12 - TGTGCCACCGCCGGGGACCAAGAGACCCAGTACTTC CATAGDQETQYF
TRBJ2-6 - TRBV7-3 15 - TGTGCCAGCAGCTTAACGTTCGGTGGGGCCAACGTCCTGACTTTC CASSLTFGGANVLTF
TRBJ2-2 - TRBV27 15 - TGTGCCAGCAGTTCCTACGCGGAAGGTAACGGGGAGCTGTTTTTT CASSSYAEGNGELFF
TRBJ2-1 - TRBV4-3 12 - TGCGCCAGCAGCCAAACGGGCAGAGCGCAGTTCTTC CASSQTGRAQFF
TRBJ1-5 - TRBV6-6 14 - TGTGCCAGCAGTCCCTGGGGTCCCAATCAGCCCCAGCATTTT CASSPWGPNQPQHF
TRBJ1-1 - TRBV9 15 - TGTGCCAGCAGCGCCGGGACACTAGGCAACACTGAAGCTTTCTTT CASSAGTLGNTEAFF
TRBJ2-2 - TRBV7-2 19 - TGTGCCAGCAGCTTAGTAGGACCCACTACCTCCGCGAACACCGGGGAGCTGTTTTTT CASSLVGPTTSANTGELFF
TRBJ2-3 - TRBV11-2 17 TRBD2 TGTGCCAGCAGCTTCAGACTAGCGGGGGCCAGCACAGATACGCAGTATTTT CASSFRLAGASTDTQYF
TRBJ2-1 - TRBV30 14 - TGTGCCTGGAGTGTACTTAGCTACAGCAATGAGCAGTTCTTC CAWSVLSYSNEQFF
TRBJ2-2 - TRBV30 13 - TGTGCCTGGAGTGGTTGGAACACCGGGGAGCTGTTTTTT CAWSGWNTGELFF
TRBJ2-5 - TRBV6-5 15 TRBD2 TGTGCCAGCAGCCCCACCGGGGGGGGTAGAGAGACCCAGTACTTC CASSPTGGGRETQYF
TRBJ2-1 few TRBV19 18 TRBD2 TGTGCCAGTAGTAAGGGACTAGCGGGGGGGCCGGGATACAATGAGCAGTTCTTC CASSKGLAGGPGYNEQFF
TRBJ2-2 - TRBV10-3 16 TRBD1 TGTGCCATCAGTGAGGGACAGGGGGCGGACACCGGGGAGCTGTTTTTT CAISEGQGADTGELFF
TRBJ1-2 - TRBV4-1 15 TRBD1 TGCGCCAGCAGCCACCCTGGACAGGCCCACTATGGCTACACCTTC CASSHPGQAHYGYTF
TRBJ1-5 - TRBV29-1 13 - TGCAGCGCCTCGGACAGCACCAATCAGCCCCAGCATTTT CSASDSTNQPQHF
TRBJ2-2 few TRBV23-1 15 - TGCGCCAGCAGTCAAATGCGGCACCACACCGGGGAGCTGTTTTTT CASSQMRHHTGELFF
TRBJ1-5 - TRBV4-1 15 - TGCGCCAGCAGCCAAGATAGGCAGGGAAATCAGCCCCAGCATTTT CASSQDRQGNQPQHF
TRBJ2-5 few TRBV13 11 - TGTGCCAGCAGCTTTCAAGAGACCCAGTACTTC CASSFQETQYF
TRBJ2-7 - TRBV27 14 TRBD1 TGTGCCAGCAGTTTCCGGACAGGGGGCGGCGAGCAGTACTTC CASSFRTGGGEQYF
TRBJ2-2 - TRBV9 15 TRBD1 TGTGCCAGCAGCCCGAGGACAGGGAACACCGGGGAGCTGTTTTTT CASSPRTGNTGELFF
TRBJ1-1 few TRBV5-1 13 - TGCGCCAGCAGCTTGGAAGGGAACACTGAAGCTTTCTTT CASSLEGNTEAFF